The 16 T cell receptor beta chains below come from one sample, sequenced in a study of blood T cells in healthy people across ages. Primed by a sample-barcoded 5' primer and a J-beta primer mix, a second PCR proceeded for 7 to 11 cycles. MiXCR was run by TCRdb on the 5' RACE reads, yielding one entry per CDR3 protein. Altogether over 1.5 million distinct CDR3 sequences are present, around 48% being singletons, with the ten largest covering roughly 2%. The sample consisted of blood. Receptors were obtained from a woman in her thirties or forties in good health.

The chain employs TRBV2 and TRBJ1-2, with TRBD1 as a possible D gene (6 bases). Trimming took 1 base from V and 1 from J, leaving 7 bases between them. CDR3 length equals 14 residues. Germline-derived CDR1 and CDR2 are SNHLY and FYNNEI. The CDR3 sequence is CASSEDRVNYGYTF. In DNA, the CDR3 is TGTGCCAGCAGTGAAGACAGGGTTAACTATGGCTACACCTTC.

The V gene is TRBV4-1, the J gene TRBJ2-5; 8 positions agree with TRBD1. The CDR3 sequence is 19 residues long. V lost 0 bases to trimming and J lost 5 bases; unmatched junction nucleotides: 17. Germline CDR1 reads MGHRA; CDR2 reads YSYEKL. The CDR3 DNA is TGCGCCAGCAGCCAAGATCGCCAGGGGGCATCCCAGTCGCTGGAGACCCAGTACTTC. Protein: CASSQDRQGASQSLETQYF.

V is TRBV6-2 or TRBV6-3 and J is TRBJ2-7; 8 bases fit TRBD2. Losses at the gene ends were 2 bases for V and 2 bases for J; bases not matched to a gene: 2. This CDR3 comprises 14 residues. CDR1 and CDR2 (germline): MNHEY, SVGEGT. CDR3 DNA: TGTGCCAGCAGTTACGACGGGGGGGCCTACGAGCAGTACTTC. Its translation is CASSYDGGAYEQYF.

This clonotype was found a few times. The gene calls are TRBV12-3 or TRBV12-4 and TRBJ1-1, with 7 bases matching TRBD1. The V and J ends lost 6 bases and 7 bases, in that order; junction bases with no gene match: 8. This CDR3 spans 13 amino acids. The CDR3 sequence is CASRPQGQVEAFF. The DNA for the CDR3 is TGTGCCAGCAGACCACAGGGGCAGGTTGAAGCTTTCTTT.

V usage is TRBV19 and J usage is TRBJ1-1, with TRBD1 identical over 8 bases. CDR3 length: 16 residues. The V gene end was trimmed by 4 bases and the J gene end by 0 bases; junction bases not matched to a gene: 7. Germline CDR1 LNHDA, CDR2 SQIVND (reference sequence). CDR3 DNA sequence: TGTGCCAGTAGTACTGGACAGGGACCGATGAACACTGAAGCTTTCTTT. Translating it yields CASSTGQGPMNTEAFF.

This clonotype was seen a handful of times. At one of its ends the junction is not consistent with the germline gene, which may arise from a read error. The chain is built from TRBV6-1 and TRBJ2-5; D perhaps matches TRBD1 (6 bases). The CDR3 is 14 residues long. Germline V gene sequence: CDR1 MNHNS, CDR2 SASEGT. CDR3 DNA sequence: TGTGCCAGCAGTGTTGGACAGTTTGAGGAGACCCAGTACTTT. Amino acids: CASSVGQFEETQYF.

V gene TRBV4-2 combines with J gene TRBJ2-2; no reliable D call. CDR1 LGHNA and CDR2 YNFKEQ come from the germline V gene. The CDR3 is made up of 17 amino acids. With 4 bases removed from V and 0 bases from J, the gap between germline ends came to 15 bases. DNA for the CDR3: TGTGCCAGCAGCCTCTCTGGCGGACGCGCGAACACCGGGGAGCTGTTTTTT. Protein product: CASSLSGGRANTGELFF.

This clonotype was picked up a small number of times. The CDR3: CASSYFRADTQYF. Here the CDR3 DNA reads TGTGCCAGCAGTTACTTCAGGGCAGATACGCAGTATTTT. This rearrangement joins TRBV6-2 or TRBV6-3 to TRBJ2-3, with D possibly matching TRBD1 (5 bases). The CDR3 is 13 residues long. Looked up from germline, CDR1 is MNHEY and CDR2 is SVGEGT. Trimming pared 1 base from V and 4 bases from J, leaving 6 bases between.

The CDR3 here is CASKPVGTDTQYF. The DNA of the CDR3 is TGTGCCAGCAAACCAGTTGGAACAGATACGCAGTATTTT. The chain links TRBV5-6 to TRBJ2-3; D unresolved. Germline assignment: CDR1 SGHDT and CDR2 YYEEEE. V lost 6 bases to trimming and J lost 3 bases, with 11 bases between them. The CDR3 spans 13 residues.

The sample holds a few counts of this clonotype. This sequence joins TRBV6-2 or TRBV6-3 and TRBJ2-3, with D unresolved. Germline V gene sequence: CDR1 MNHEY, CDR2 SVGEGT. With 7 bases removed from V and 0 bases from J, the gap between germline ends came to 17 bases. This CDR3 is built from 16 residues. The CDR3 reads CASTYGPGDSTDTQYF. CDR3 DNA: TGTGCCAGCACCTACGGTCCGGGTGATAGCACAGATACGCAGTATTTT.

The rearrangement joins TRBV20-1 to TRBJ2-5; D gene ambiguous. Germline CDR1 reads DFQATT; CDR2 reads SNEGSKA (reference sequence). Trimming took off 6 bases at V and 1 base at J, with 21 bases between the two ends. The length of the CDR3 is 16 residues. The CDR3 nucleotides read TGCAGTGCCAGCAGCCCTGAAGGTGGTTTCCAAGAGACCCAGTACTTC. This sequence encodes CSASSPEGGFQETQYF.

The chain has TRBV6-5 and TRBJ2-6; D ambiguous. V lost 2 bases and J lost 0, with 11 bases in between. CDR3 length equals 17 residues. Looked up from germline, CDR1 is MNHEY and CDR2 is SVGAGI. The CDR3 region has the DNA TGTGCCAGCAGTTACGGGTTCGGAAACTCTGGGGCCAACGTCCTGACTTTC. Its translation is CASSYGFGNSGANVLTF.

The chain links TRBV11-2 to TRBJ1-2; unclear D gene. Trimming took off 4 bases at V and 4 bases at J, with 13 bases between the two ends. The CDR3 length is 14 residues. CDR1 SGHAT and CDR2 FQNNGV come from the germline V gene. CDR3 protein: CASSSYSGAYGYTF. Here the CDR3 DNA reads TGTGCCAGCAGCTCATACAGTGGAGCCTATGGCTACACCTTC.

V is TRBV18 and J is TRBJ2-1; D ambiguous. V dropped 3 bases and J dropped 6 bases, with 9 bases sitting between them. In germline, CDR1 is KGHSH, CDR2 LQKENI. This CDR3 comprises 13 residues. DNA of the CDR3: TGTGCCAGCTCACCCTTACCGGTCAATGAGCAGTTCTTC. It specifies CASSPLPVNEQFF.

V is TRBV5-8 and J is TRBJ2-1; 9 nucleotides line up with TRBD1. This CDR3 spans 15 amino acids. CDR1 and CDR2 (germline): SGHTS, YDEGEE. Losses at the gene ends were 0 bases for V and 7 bases for J; bases not matched to a gene: 5. CDR3 DNA sequence: TGTGCCAGCAGCTTGGAGGGACAGGGCTCGAATGAGCAGTTCTTC. It codes for CASSLEGQGSNEQFF.

The rearrangement joins TRBV7-9 to TRBJ2-3; D ambiguous. Germline CDR1 SEHNR, CDR2 FQNEAQ (reference sequence). The CDR3 is 17 amino acids. Trimming stripped 2 bases from V and 8 bases from J, with 23 bases between. CDR3 nucleotide sequence: TGTGCCAGCAGCTTATACGGTTCGATAATTGGCGCAGGTACGCAGTATTTT. Residues: CASSLYGSIIGAGTQYF.